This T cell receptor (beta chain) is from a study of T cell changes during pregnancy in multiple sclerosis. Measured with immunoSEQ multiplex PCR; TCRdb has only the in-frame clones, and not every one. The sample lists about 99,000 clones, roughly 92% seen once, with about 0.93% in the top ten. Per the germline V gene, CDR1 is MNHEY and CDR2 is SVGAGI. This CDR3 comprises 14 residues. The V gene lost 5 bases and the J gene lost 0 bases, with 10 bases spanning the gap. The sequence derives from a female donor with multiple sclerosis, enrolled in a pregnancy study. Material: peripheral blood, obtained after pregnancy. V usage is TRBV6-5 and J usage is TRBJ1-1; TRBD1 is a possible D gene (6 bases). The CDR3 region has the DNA TGTGCCAGCAGTCTACAGGGCGTGAACACTGAAGCTTTCTTT. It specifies CASSLQGVNTEAFF.